The 18 T cell receptor beta chains reported below all come from one sample, sequenced in a study of STAT5B mutations in CD4+ large granular lymphocyte leukemia. Sequenced by immunoSEQ multiplex PCR; TCRdb stores in-frame clones only, minus some. The sample has about 33,000 clones; 60% to 80% are singletons. The sequenced sample consisted of CD4+ T cells from blood buffy coats. These receptors came from a human donor in good health.

V gene TRBV5-1 combines with J gene TRBJ2-2; 12 nucleotides line up with TRBD2. Germline V lookup: CDR1 SGHRS, CDR2 YFSETQ. With V trimmed by 0 bases and J by 5 bases, 2 bases remained unmatched. The length of the CDR3 is 16 residues. The CDR3 bases are TGCGCCAGCAGCTTGGGGACTAGCGGGATTACCGGGGAGCTGTTTTTT. It is translated as CASSLGTSGITGELFF.

The chain joins TRBV7-2 to TRBJ2-7, with D perhaps matching TRBD1 (5 bases). The V gene lost 1 base and the J gene lost 10 bases, with 8 bases spanning the gap. The CDR3 has 11 amino acids. Germline CDR1 reads SGHTA; CDR2 reads FQGNSA. Here the CDR3 reads CASSLDRLQYF. Written as DNA, the CDR3 is TGTGCCAGCAGCTTAGACAGGCTTCAGTACTTC.

The chain joins TRBV2 to TRBJ2-7; 9 nucleotides line up with TRBD1. The V and J ends lost 1 base and 6 bases, in that order; junction bases with no gene match: 4. Germline V gives CDR1 SNHLY, CDR2 FYNNEI. This CDR3 contains 14 residues. The CDR3 sequence: CASSEGTGVAEQYF. CDR3 DNA sequence: TGTGCCAGCAGTGAAGGGACAGGGGTCGCCGAGCAGTACTTC.

This chain joins TRBV5-4 and TRBJ2-5; D is uncertain. Germline V gene data show CDR1 as SGHNT and CDR2 as YYREEE (reference sequence). This CDR3 is 15 amino acids long. Trimming pared 4 bases from V and 2 bases from J, leaving 15 bases between. The CDR3 sequence: CASSRPGRIQETQYF. In DNA form, the CDR3 reads TGTGCCAGCAGCCGGCCGGGCAGGATTCAAGAGACCCAGTACTTC.

The rearrangement links TRBV4-1 to TRBJ2-7, with 9 bases fitting TRBD2. Germline V gene lookup returns CDR1 MGHRA and CDR2 YSYEKL. This CDR3 is built from 16 residues. Losses at the gene ends were 4 bases for V and 0 bases for J; bases not matched to a gene: 7. The CDR3 coding sequence is TGCGCCAGCAGCCGCGGACTAGCGACCATCTCCTACGAGCAGTACTTC. The encoded protein is CASSRGLATISYEQYF.

V is TRBV30 and J is TRBJ2-7; D may correspond to TRBD1 or TRBD2 (5 bases each). Germline assignment: CDR1 GTSNPN and CDR2 SVGIG (reference sequence). The CDR3 totals 13 residues. Deletions cut 2 bases from V and 2 bases from J, with 10 bases between. The CDR3 is CAWSYGGTYEQYF. The CDR3, as DNA: TGTGCCTGGAGTTATGGGGGTACCTACGAGCAGTACTTC.

The rearrangement uses TRBV21-1 and TRBJ2-2. TRBV21-1 is classified as a pseudogene. CDR3 length: 15 residues. CDR3 nucleotide sequence: TGTCCTCAGTTGGTGGGGAGGGGGCGTCCCGGGGAGCTGTTTTTT. This gives the protein CPQLVGRGRPGELFF.

The V gene is TRBV11-3, the J gene TRBJ2-4; D call uncertain. The V gene lost 4 bases and the J gene lost 8 bases, with 9 bases spanning the gap. Germline V gives CDR1 SGHNT, CDR2 YENEEA. The CDR3 is made up of 12 amino acids. The CDR3 region has the DNA TGTGCCAGCAGCTCCCCCTCCGACATTCAGTACTTC. It specifies CASSSPSDIQYF.

The CDR3 nucleotides read TGCGCCAGCAGCTCGCAGGGGCCCTCCCGCTCCTACGAGCAGTACTTC. The encoded protein is CASSSQGPSRSYEQYF. The rearrangement links TRBV5-1 to TRBJ2-7, with D tentatively TRBD1 (6 bases). The germline V gene has CDR1 SGHRS and CDR2 YFSETQ. The CDR3 length is 16 residues. V was clipped by 3 bases and J by 0 bases, with 16 bases between them.

The chain recombines TRBV28 with TRBJ2-1; perhaps TRBD1 as D (6 bases). There are 16 residues in the CDR3. V gave up 1 base and J gave up 2 bases, with 12 bases separating them. Germline values: CDR1 MDHEN, CDR2 SYDVKM. Here the CDR3 reads CASSLLSRGPYNEQFF. The CDR3, as DNA: TGTGCCAGCAGTTTATTGTCCAGGGGTCCCTACAATGAGCAGTTCTTC.

The J gene is TRBJ2-5, the V gene TRBV7-2; D unclear. CDR3 length: 14 amino acids. CDR1 is SGHTA, CDR2 FQGNSA, per germline. Trimming removed 0 bases from V and 2 bases from J, with 7 bases in between. The CDR3 coding sequence is TGTGCCAGCAGCTTAGCGGGCTATCAAGAGACCCAGTACTTC. It specifies CASSLAGYQETQYF.

The V gene is TRBV11-2, the J gene TRBJ2-7, with TRBD1 identical over 9 bases. The junction had 5 bases not matched to a gene; V was cut back by 2 bases and J by 6 bases. CDR1 and CDR2 (germline): SGHAT, FQNNGV. The CDR3 has 14 residues. The CDR3 sequence is CASSLRTGAGEQYF. CDR3 nucleotides: TGTGCCAGCAGCTTACGGACAGGGGCCGGCGAGCAGTACTTC.

Turning to this clone: Mismatch with germline at one junction end may stem from a read error. V and J are TRBV29-1 and TRBJ2-1, with D possibly being TRBD1 (6 bases). Germline loops: CDR1 SQVTM, CDR2 ANQGSEA. CDR3 length: 13 amino acids. For the CDR3, the DNA is TGCAGCTTCCTTGAGGGGGAAAGAGGAAGAAGGGTCTTC. It yields the protein CSFLEGERGRRVF.

In its sample, this clone was seen a few times. This chain uses TRBV2 with TRBJ2-7; 10 nucleotides match TRBD1. V shed 3 bases, J shed 3 bases, and the junction held 2 bases outside the gene matches. CDR1 and CDR2 from the germline V gene are SNHLY and FYNNEI. The CDR3 has 14 amino acids. Written as DNA, the CDR3 is TGTGCCAGCAGTGACTGGACAGGGGGCTACGAGCAGTACTTC. This sequence encodes CASSDWTGGYEQYF.

This clone was seen once. The CDR3 sequence: CASSELTPGVNGYTF. In nucleotides, the CDR3 is TGTGCCAGCAGTGAACTTACTCCAGGGGTTAACGGCTACACCTTC. The chain uses TRBV2 and TRBJ1-2, with D possibly being TRBD1 (6 bases). The CDR3 loop spans 15 amino acids. Germline assignment: CDR1 SNHLY and CDR2 FYNNEI. Trimming left V 2 bases short and J 8 bases short, with 18 bases between.

The chain recombines TRBV25-1 with TRBJ1-2, with no clear D. The V and J ends lost 3 bases and 8 bases respectively, with 13 bases between them. This CDR3 is built from 13 residues. Germline V lookup: CDR1 MGHDK, CDR2 SYGVNS. The CDR3: CASSDPVVGGYTF. The CDR3 nucleotides read TGTGCCAGCAGTGACCCCGTGGTGGGCGGCTACACCTTC.

The CDR3 spells CAWRGLAPEQYF. In nucleotides, the CDR3 is TGTGCCTGGAGGGGACTAGCTCCCGAGCAGTACTTC. This chain joins TRBV30 and TRBJ2-7; 9 bases line up with TRBD2. Germline V gene sequence: CDR1 GTSNPN, CDR2 SVGIG (reference sequence). V trimming: 3 bases; J trimming: 6 bases; junction bases outside the gene matches: 3. This CDR3 is 12 amino acids long. The full variable domain, in which reference TRBV30 and TRBJ2-7 provide the parts outside the CDR3, is SQTIHQWPATLVQPVGSPLSLECTVEGTSNPNLYWYRQAAGRGLQLLFYSVGIGQISSEVPQNLSASRPQDRQFILSSKKLLLSDSGFYLCAWRGLAPEQYFGPGTRLTVT.

This chain joins TRBV18 and TRBJ2-2; D is unresolved. The ends were cut back, 0 bases at V and 1 base at J, with 0 bases in the middle. The CDR3 is 13 amino acids. Per germline, CDR1 KGHSH and CDR2 LQKENI. CDR3 amino acids: CASSPPNTGELFF. The CDR3 DNA reads as TGTGCCAGCTCACCACCGAACACCGGGGAGCTGTTTTTT. Full variable domain (remainder filled in from reference TRBV18 and TRBJ2-2): NAGVMQNPRHLVRRRGQEARLRCSPMKGHSHVYWYRQLPEEGLKFMVYLQKENIIDESGMPKERFSAEFPKEGPSILRIQQVVRGDSAAYFCASSPPNTGELFFGEGSRLTVL.